This T cell receptor beta chain was observed in a study of cytomegalovirus exposure and HLA in healthy donors. The primer mix had 60 Vbeta and 13 Jbeta primers. Sequencing used immunoSEQ multiplex PCR; TCRdb keeps in-frame clones, though not all of them. The data contain 100,000 to 150,000 clones, about 78% of them singletons. General study findings and limits: Reportedly, a later analysis found an Asian-associated ancestry cluster had fewer N-insertions than the roughly 670-donor mean.

About this clone: Antigen: not known.

Germline V gene sequence: CDR1 MNHNY, CDR2 SVGAGI (reference sequence). After removal of 0 bases from V and 6 bases from J, the junction contained 5 bases not matched to a gene. CDR3 size: 15 residues. The V and J genes are TRBV6-6 and TRBJ2-1; TRBD2 agrees at 7 bases. The TCR sequence derives from a human donor in good health. The material sequenced was PBMCs. The CDR3 nucleotides read TGTGCCAGCAGTTACTCGAGCGGGGTTGGCAATGAGCAGTTCTTC. Its protein is CASSYSSGVGNEQFF.